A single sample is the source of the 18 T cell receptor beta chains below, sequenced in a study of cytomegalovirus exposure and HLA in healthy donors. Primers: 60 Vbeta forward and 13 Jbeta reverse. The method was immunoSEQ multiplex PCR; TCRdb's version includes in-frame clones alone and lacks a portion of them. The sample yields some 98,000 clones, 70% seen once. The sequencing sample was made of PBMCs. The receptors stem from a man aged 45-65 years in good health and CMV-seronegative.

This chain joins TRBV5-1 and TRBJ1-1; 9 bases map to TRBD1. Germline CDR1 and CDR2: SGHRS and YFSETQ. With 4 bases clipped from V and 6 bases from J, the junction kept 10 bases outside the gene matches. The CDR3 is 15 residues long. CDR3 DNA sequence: TGCGCCAGCAGCCAGGGACAGGGATTGTTGTCTGAAGCTTTCTTT. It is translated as CASSQGQGLLSEAFF.

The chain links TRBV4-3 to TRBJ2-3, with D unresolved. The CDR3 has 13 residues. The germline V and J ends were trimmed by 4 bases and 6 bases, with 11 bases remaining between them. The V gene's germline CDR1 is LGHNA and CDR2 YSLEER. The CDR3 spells CASSRYLRDTQYF. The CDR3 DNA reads TGCGCCAGCAGCCGATACCTACGGGATACGCAGTATTTT.

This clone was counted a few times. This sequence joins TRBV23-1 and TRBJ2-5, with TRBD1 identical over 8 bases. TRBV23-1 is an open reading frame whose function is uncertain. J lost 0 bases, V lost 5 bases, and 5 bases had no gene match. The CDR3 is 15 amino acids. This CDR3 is CASSVRDRYQETQYF. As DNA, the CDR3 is TGCGCCAGCAGTGTCCGGGACAGGTACCAAGAGACCCAGTACTTC.

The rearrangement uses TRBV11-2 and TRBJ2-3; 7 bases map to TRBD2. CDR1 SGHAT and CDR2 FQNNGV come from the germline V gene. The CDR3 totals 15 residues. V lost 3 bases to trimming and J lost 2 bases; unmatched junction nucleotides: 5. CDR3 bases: TGTGCCAGCAGCTTGTTGCGGGGGACCACAGATACGCAGTATTTT. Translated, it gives CASSLLRGTTDTQYF.

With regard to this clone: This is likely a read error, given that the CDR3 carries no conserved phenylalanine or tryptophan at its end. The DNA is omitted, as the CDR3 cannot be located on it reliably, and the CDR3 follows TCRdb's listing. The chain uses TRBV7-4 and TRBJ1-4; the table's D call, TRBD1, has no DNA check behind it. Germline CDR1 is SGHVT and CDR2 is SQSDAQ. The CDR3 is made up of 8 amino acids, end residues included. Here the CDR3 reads CASSLTPV.

The CDR3 nucleotides are TGTGCCAGCAGTTTCGGTCAGGGGTATGGCTACACCTTC. Residues: CASSFGQGYGYTF. This rearrangement joins TRBV28 to TRBJ1-2; TRBD1 might be the D (6 bases). Trimming stripped 3 bases from V and 5 bases from J, with 10 bases between. CDR1 is MDHEN, CDR2 SYDVKM, per germline. The CDR3 covers 13 residues.

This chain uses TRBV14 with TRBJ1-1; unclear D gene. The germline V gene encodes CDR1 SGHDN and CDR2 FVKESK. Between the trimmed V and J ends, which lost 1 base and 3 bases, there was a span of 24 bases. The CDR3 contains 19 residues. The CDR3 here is CASSQVRVEGLVPDTEAFF. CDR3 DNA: TGTGCCAGCAGCCAAGTACGCGTTGAGGGTTTGGTTCCCGACACTGAAGCTTTCTTT.

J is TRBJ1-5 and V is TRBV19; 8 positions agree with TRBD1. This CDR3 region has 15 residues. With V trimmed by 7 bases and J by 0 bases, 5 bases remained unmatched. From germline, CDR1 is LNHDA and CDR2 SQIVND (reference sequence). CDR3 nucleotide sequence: TGTGCCAGTACAGGCAGGGGGCTTAGCAATCAGCCCCAGCATTTT. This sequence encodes CASTGRGLSNQPQHF.

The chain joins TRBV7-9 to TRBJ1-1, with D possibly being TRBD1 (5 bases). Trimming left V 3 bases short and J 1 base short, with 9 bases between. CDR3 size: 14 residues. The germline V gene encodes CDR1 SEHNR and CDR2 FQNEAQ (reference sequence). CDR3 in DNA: TGTGCCAGCAGCTTCAGGGAAACGAACACTGAAGCTTTCTTT. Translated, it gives CASSFRETNTEAFF.

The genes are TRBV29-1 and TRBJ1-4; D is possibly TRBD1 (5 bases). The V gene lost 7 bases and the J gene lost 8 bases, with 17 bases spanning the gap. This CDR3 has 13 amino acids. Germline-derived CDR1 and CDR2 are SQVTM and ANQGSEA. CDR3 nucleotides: TGCAGCGGTTCTGCAGGGTTTAGGGAAAAACTGTTTTTT. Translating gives CSGSAGFREKLFF.

Written as DNA, the CDR3 is TGTGCCAGCAGCTTGAAGGGGTTGAATGAAAAACTGTTTTTT. Translated: CASSLKGLNEKLFF. The chain joins TRBV5-4 to TRBJ1-4, with TRBD1 as a possible D gene (5 bases). Deletions cut 1 base from V and 5 bases from J, with 9 bases between. This CDR3 has 14 amino acids. Germline V CDR1 and CDR2: SGHNT, YYREEE (reference sequence). The full variable domain, with the rest looked up from reference TRBV5-4 and TRBJ1-4, is ETGVTQSPTHLIKTRGQQVTLRCSSQSGHNTVSWYQQALGQGPQFIFQYYREEENGRGNFPPRFSGLQFPNYSSELNVNALELDDSALYLCASSLKGLNEKLFFGSGTQLSVL.

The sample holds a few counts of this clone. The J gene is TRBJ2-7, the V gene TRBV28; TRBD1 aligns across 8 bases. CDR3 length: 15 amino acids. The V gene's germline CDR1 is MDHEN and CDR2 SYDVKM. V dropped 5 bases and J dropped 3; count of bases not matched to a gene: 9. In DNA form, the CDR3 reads TGTGCCAGCAGTCCTGGACAGGGAGGATTCTACGAGCAGTACTTC. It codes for CASSPGQGGFYEQYF. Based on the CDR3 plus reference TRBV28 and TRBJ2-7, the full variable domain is DVKVTQSSRYLVKRTGEKVFLECVQDMDHENMFWYRQDPGLGLRLIYFSYDVKMKEKGDIPEGYSVSREKKERFSLILESASTNQTSMYLCASSPGQGGFYEQYFGPGTRLTVT.

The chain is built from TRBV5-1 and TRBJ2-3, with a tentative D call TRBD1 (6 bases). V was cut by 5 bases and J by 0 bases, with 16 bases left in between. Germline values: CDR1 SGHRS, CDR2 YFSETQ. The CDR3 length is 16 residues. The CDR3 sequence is CASRSDQGLSTDTQYF. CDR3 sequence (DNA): TGCGCCAGCAGAAGTGACCAGGGGCTTAGCACAGATACGCAGTATTTT.

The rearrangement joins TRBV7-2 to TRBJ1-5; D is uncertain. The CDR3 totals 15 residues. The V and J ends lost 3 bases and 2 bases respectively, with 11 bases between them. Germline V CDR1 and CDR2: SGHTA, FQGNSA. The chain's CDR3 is CASSFGLSGNQPQHF. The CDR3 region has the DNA TGTGCCAGCAGCTTCGGTCTCAGCGGCAATCAGCCCCAGCATTTT.

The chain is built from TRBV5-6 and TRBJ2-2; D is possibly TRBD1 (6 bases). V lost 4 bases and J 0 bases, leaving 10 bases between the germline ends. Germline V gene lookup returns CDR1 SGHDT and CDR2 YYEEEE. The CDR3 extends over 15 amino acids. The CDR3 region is CASSLGQTNTGELFF. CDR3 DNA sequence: TGTGCCAGCAGCCTAGGACAGACGAACACCGGGGAGCTGTTTTTT.

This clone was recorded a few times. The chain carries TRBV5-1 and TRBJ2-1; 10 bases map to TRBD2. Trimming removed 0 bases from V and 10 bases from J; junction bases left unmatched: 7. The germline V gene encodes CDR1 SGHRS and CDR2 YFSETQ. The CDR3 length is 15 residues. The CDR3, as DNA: TGCGCCAGCAGCTTGGGGTCTAGCGGGAGAGGCGAGCAGTTCTTC. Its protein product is CASSLGSSGRGEQFF.

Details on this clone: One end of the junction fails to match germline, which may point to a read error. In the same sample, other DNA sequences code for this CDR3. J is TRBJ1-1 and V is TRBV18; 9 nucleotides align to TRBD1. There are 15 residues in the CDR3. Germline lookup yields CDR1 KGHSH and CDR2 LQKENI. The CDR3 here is CASSPTDRGNTEAFF. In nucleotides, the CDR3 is TGCGCCAGCTCCCCAACGGACAGGGGGAACACTGAAGCTTTCTTT.

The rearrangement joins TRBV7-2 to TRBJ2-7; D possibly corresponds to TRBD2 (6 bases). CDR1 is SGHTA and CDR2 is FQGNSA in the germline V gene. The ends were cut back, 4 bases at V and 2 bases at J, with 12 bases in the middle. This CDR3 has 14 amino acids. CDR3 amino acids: CASSSTSLPYEQYF. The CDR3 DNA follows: TGTGCCAGCAGCTCGACTAGTCTTCCCTACGAGCAGTACTTC.